The 22 T cell receptor beta chains in this list originate from one sample, sequenced in a study of CXCR3-negative and CXCR3-positive naive CD8 T cells. The TRB cDNA libraries were prepared by 5' RACE with UMI labels. Using the 5' RACE reads, TCRdb records one entry per CDR3 protein without DNA. The record lists roughly 130,000 distinct CDR3 sequences, of which the ten most abundant hold 0.5% to 0.75%. No antigen has been identified for these receptors. Points from the study as a whole: For CXCR3-positive naive cells, TRB CDR3s were more hydrophobic than those of CXCR3-negative naive cells.

Sequences were obtained from naive CXCR3+ CD8+ T cells from blood. Described subset: CD45RO-CCR7+CD27+CD95- naive CD8+ T cells expressing CXCR3 (TNR3+). The receptors shown here come from a human donor in good health. Some clones in this sample may be carry-over from other donors' samples.

This rearrangement joins TRBV5-1 to TRBJ2-7. CDR3 length: 13 amino acids. CDR1 is SGHRS, CDR2 YFSETQ, per germline. CDR3: CASSSDGSYEQYF.

V usage is TRBV4-2 and J usage is TRBJ1-5; TCRdb gives TRBD1 as the D gene, but with no DNA this cannot be confirmed. There are 17 residues in the CDR3. CDR1 and CDR2 from the germline V gene are LGHNA and YNFKEQ. The CDR3 here is CASSQDPTVDSNQPQHF.

CDR3 residues: CAWTQGNTEAFF. This rearrangement joins TRBV30 to TRBJ1-1; TCRdb names TRBD1, which stays unverified in the absence of DNA. The CDR3 runs to 12 residues. Germline assignment: CDR1 GTSNPN and CDR2 SVGIG (reference sequence).

V gene TRBV9 combines with J gene TRBJ2-7; TCRdb's D gene call, TRBD1, goes unchecked for lack of DNA. CDR3 length: 13 amino acids. Per germline, CDR1 SGDLS and CDR2 YYNGEE. The CDR3 protein is CASSVEPGDEQYF.

This CDR3 reads CASSNPAAGEVTQHF. The genes are TRBV11-2 and TRBJ1-5. The germline V gene has CDR1 SGHAT and CDR2 FQNNGV. The CDR3 spans 15 residues.

The genes are TRBV4-1 and TRBJ1-5. Per the germline V gene, CDR1 is MGHRA and CDR2 is YSYEKL. The CDR3 has 14 residues. The CDR3: CANSQVVGNQPQHF.

The rearrangement links TRBV13 to TRBJ2-5; the D call from TCRdb, TRBD1, cannot be confirmed without DNA. The germline V gene encodes CDR1 PRHDT and CDR2 FYEKMQ (reference sequence). This CDR3 is built from 15 residues. The CDR3 is CASSSATGGWETQYF.

The chain employs TRBV11-2 and TRBJ2-2. The length of the CDR3 is 13 residues. Germline V gives CDR1 SGHAT, CDR2 FQNNGV. CDR3 protein: CASRGMGLGELFF.

V is TRBV28 and J is TRBJ2-1; TCRdb calls TRBD1, which cannot be checked without DNA. The CDR3 covers 19 residues. Germline CDR1 reads MDHEN; CDR2 reads SYDVKM. This chain's CDR3 is CASSSLTESPRTREGEQFF.

This chain uses TRBV5-5 with TRBJ2-7; without DNA, the TCRdb call of TRBD1 cannot be checked. This CDR3 comprises 15 residues. Germline V gene sequence: CDR1 SGHKS, CDR2 YYEKEE (reference sequence). This CDR3 reads CASSLAGTPTYEQYF.

This sequence joins TRBV7-9 and TRBJ1-1; without DNA, the TCRdb call of TRBD1 cannot be checked. CDR3 length: 13 residues. From germline, CDR1 is SEHNR and CDR2 FQNEAQ (reference sequence). CDR3 amino acids: CAIGIEIYTEAFF.

V gene TRBV5-1 combines with J gene TRBJ2-7. CDR3 size: 13 residues. The germline CDR1 and CDR2 sequences are SGHRS and YFSETQ. The CDR3 protein is CASSSDSSYEQYF.

V and J are TRBV5-1 and TRBJ2-2; TCRdb's D call of TRBD2 is untestable without DNA. This CDR3 comprises 17 residues. From germline, CDR1 is SGHRS and CDR2 YFSETQ. The CDR3 is CASRMPLAGASTGELFF.

The rearrangement joins TRBV4-3 to TRBJ1-1; TCRdb picks TRBD1, but there is no DNA to check that call. The CDR3 loop spans 16 amino acids. Germline assignment: CDR1 LGHNA and CDR2 YSLEER. CDR3 protein: CASSQGDRAMNTEAFF.

This chain joins TRBV7-7 and TRBJ2-1. CDR1 and CDR2 from the germline V gene are SSHAT and FNYEAQ (reference sequence). CDR3 size: 16 residues. CDR3 region: CASSFSSGGAYNEQFF.

The rearrangement joins TRBV4-1 to TRBJ1-2. The CDR3 consists of 15 residues. CDR1 MGHRA and CDR2 YSYEKL come from the germline V gene. The CDR3 reads CASSQEEFSNYGFTF.

This sequence joins TRBV7-9 and TRBJ1-1; TCRdb's D call, TRBD1, is unchecked because there is no DNA. Germline V lookup: CDR1 SEHNR, CDR2 FQNEAQ (reference sequence). The CDR3 runs to 12 residues. CDR3 loop: CASSWGQNEAFF.

The V call is TRBV29-1, the J call TRBJ2-2. The CDR3 contains 12 residues. Germline V gene data show CDR1 as SQVTM and CDR2 as ANQGSEA. CDR3 protein: CSVVWGTGVLFF.

V usage is TRBV12-3 or TRBV12-4 and J usage is TRBJ2-1; no DNA is available, so the TRBD2 call from TCRdb remains unchecked. The CDR3 is 14 residues long. CDR3 region: CASSGLGESDEQFF.

The chain couples TRBV7-9 to TRBJ2-2; lacking DNA, the TRBD1 call made by TCRdb goes unchecked. The CDR3 totals 15 residues. The V gene's germline CDR1 is SEHNR and CDR2 FQNEAQ (reference sequence). The CDR3 protein is CASRPGQGTSGELFF.

The chain combines TRBV28 with TRBJ2-7; absent DNA, TCRdb's TRBD1 call cannot be checked. The germline V gene has CDR1 MDHEN and CDR2 SYDVKM. This CDR3 contains 16 residues. The CDR3 protein is CASSFPKDRGTYEQYF. The variable domain in full, with the rest retrieved from reference TRBV28 and TRBJ2-7, is DVKVTQSSRYLVKRTGEKVFLECVQDMDHENMFWYRQDPGLGLRLIYFSYDVKMKEKGDIPEGYSVSREKKERFSLILESASTNQTSMYLCASSFPKDRGTYEQYFGPGTRLTVT.

The chain joins TRBV7-2 to TRBJ2-3; without DNA, the TCRdb call of TRBD1 cannot be checked. The CDR3 has 17 residues. The germline gives CDR1 SGHTA, CDR2 FQGNSA. The CDR3 sequence: CASSLEVVGRRTDTQYF.